This TCR beta chain was captured by sequencing in a study of blood T cells in healthy people across ages. Sample-barcoded 5' priming and a J-beta primer mix drove a second PCR of roughly 7 to 11 cycles. TCRdb re-derived calls from the 5' RACE reads in MiXCR, one entry per CDR3 protein. Of about 560,000 distinct CDR3 sequences listed, over 25% are singletons. V lost 0 bases and J lost 5, with 10 bases in between. The CDR3 consists of 14 residues. Germline loops: CDR1 SGHRS, CDR2 YFSETQ. This sample also belongs to another study, concerning T cells of mothers and their children.

The sequenced material came from blood. The chain couples TRBV5-1 to TRBJ2-3, with D uncertain. This clonotype originated in a boy aged 2 to 9 in good health. CDR3 protein: CASSLEVARDTQYF. DNA of the CDR3: TGCGCCAGCAGCTTGGAAGTTGCCAGAGATACGCAGTATTTT. Full variable domain (outside the CDR3, taken from reference TRBV5-1 and TRBJ2-3): KAGVTQTPRYLIKTRGQQVTLSCSPISGHRSVSWYQQTPGQGLQFLFEYFSETQRNKGNFPGRFSGRQFSNSRSEMNVSTLELGDSALYLCASSLEVARDTQYFGPGTRLTVL.